This T cell receptor (beta chain) was recovered during a study of T cells after yellow fever vaccination. In the study overall: SMART-Seq v4 Ultra Low Input prepared libraries from low-cell fractions.

A word on this clonotype: Relative to the germline gene, one junction end is altered; a read error may explain this.

The germline V gene encodes CDR1 SEHNR and CDR2 FQNEAQ (reference sequence). CDR3 length: 12 residues. MiXCR, run by TCRdb on the 5' RACE reads, gives a single entry per CDR3 protein. The sample gives roughly 340,000 distinct CDR3 sequences, 8.7% of which show up once; over 15% is in the top ten. The J gene is TRBJ2-4, the V gene TRBV7-9; 7 nucleotides align to TRBD2. The specimen was PBMCs, collected on the day of the first yellow fever vaccination. This TCR derives from a man between 18 and 29 years old who received the YFV17D yellow fever vaccine. The CDR3 loop reads CASSLGTSPIHF. The CDR3 nucleotides read TGTGCCAGCAGCTTAGGGACTAGTCCCATCCACTTC.